The 14 T cell receptor beta chains given below trace back to one sample, sequenced in a study of T-cell reconstitution after alpha-beta-depleted transplantation in children. Preparing the TCRbeta library involved the use of unique molecular identifiers. One entry per CDR3 protein, called by TCRdb with MiXCR from the PCR reads. Of about 200,000 distinct CDR3 sequences listed, about 6% are singletons. The sequenced sample was PBMCs, obtained before TCRalphabeta/CD19-depleted stem cell transplant. These receptors came from a girl under three years old with combined immunodeficiency, due to receive a stem cell transplant.

This clonotype was detected many times. The chain is built from TRBV7-3 and TRBJ2-3; no clear D. Germline V gene lookup returns CDR1 SGHTA and CDR2 FQGTGA. This CDR3 region has 12 residues. V lost 5 bases, J lost 6 bases, and 9 bases lay in between. The DNA of the CDR3 is TGTGCCAGCAGCGTGGGCATCGATACGCAGTATTTT. Translation gives CASSVGIDTQYF.

This chain joins TRBV7-2 and TRBJ2-7; D gene ambiguous. The CDR3 extends over 15 amino acids. The V gene lost 3 bases and the J gene lost 3 bases, with 15 bases spanning the gap. Germline lookup yields CDR1 SGHTA and CDR2 FQGNSA. CDR3 amino acids: CASSFVTSSYYEQYF. The CDR3 region has the DNA TGTGCCAGCAGCTTTGTTACATCCTCCTACTACGAGCAGTACTTC.

To note about this clonotype: It is likely a read error, because the conserved phenylalanine at the end of the CDR3 is missing. V is TRBV12-3 or TRBV12-4 and J is TRBJ1-3; 7 bases are a match to TRBD1. The CDR3 has 15 amino acids. V was clipped by 6 bases and J by 2 bases; unmatched bases: 7. The CDR3 protein is CASSSDREAGNTIYY. In nucleotides, the CDR3 is TGTGCCAGCAGCTCCGACAGGGAGGCTGGAAACACCATATATTAT.

Here the CDR3 reads CASSLAGTREQYF. CDR3 DNA: TGCGCCAGCAGCTTGGCCGGCACACGCGAGCAGTACTTC. The chain combines TRBV5-1 with TRBJ2-7; D is undetermined. From germline, CDR1 is SGHRS and CDR2 YFSETQ. Trimming removed 0 bases at V and 6 bases at J, with 10 bases between. The CDR3 is made up of 13 amino acids.

This clonotype occurred many times. The chain carries TRBV20-1 and TRBJ2-2; unclear D gene. Germline lookup yields CDR1 DFQATT and CDR2 SNEGSKA (reference sequence). V was clipped by 3 bases and J by 6 bases, with 17 bases between them. This CDR3 region has 15 residues. This CDR3 reads CSASPSNRAAGELFF. DNA for the CDR3: TGCAGTGCTAGTCCCTCCAATCGGGCAGCCGGGGAGCTGTTTTTT.

In this sample, this clonotype turned up many times. The V and J genes are TRBV28 and TRBJ1-3, with unresolved D. V lost 8 bases, J lost 4 bases, and 12 bases lay in between. Germline values: CDR1 MDHEN, CDR2 SYDVKM. The CDR3 runs 13 residues. The CDR3 spells CASARVKGNTIYF. In DNA, the CDR3 is TGTGCCAGCGCTCGGGTGAAAGGAAACACCATATATTTT. The entire variable domain, with the rest obtained from reference TRBV28 and TRBJ1-3, is as follows: DVKVTQSSRYLVKRTGEKVFLECVQDMDHENMFWYRQDPGLGLRLIYFSYDVKMKEKGDIPEGYSVSREKKERFSLILESASTNQTSMYLCASARVKGNTIYFGEGSWLTVV.

At least ten counts were recorded for this clonotype. The chain links TRBV5-1 to TRBJ2-5; D call uncertain. The germline V gene has CDR1 SGHRS and CDR2 YFSETQ. V shed 1 base and J shed 2 bases, with 6 bases lying between them. This CDR3 has 13 residues. The CDR3, as DNA: TGCGCCAGCAGCTTGTACGGACAAGAGACCCAGTACTTC. It yields the protein CASSLYGQETQYF.

This clonotype was seen more than once but under ten times. The rearrangement uses TRBV7-9 and TRBJ1-5; possibly TRBD1 for D (5 bases). The V gene's germline CDR1 is SEHNR and CDR2 FQNEAQ (reference sequence). The V gene lost 3 bases and the J gene lost 4 bases, with 13 bases spanning the gap. The CDR3 contains 15 residues. CDR3 region: CASSLGPGRNQPQHF. CDR3 sequence (DNA): TGTGCCAGCAGCTTGGGGCCCGGAAGGAATCAGCCCCAGCATTTT. Together with reference TRBV7-9 and TRBJ1-5, the CDR3 gives the full variable domain: DTGVSQNPRHKITKRGQNVTFRCDPISEHNRLYWYRQTLGQGPEFLTYFQNEAQLEKSRLLSDRFSAERPKGSFSTLEIQRTEQGDSAMYLCASSLGPGRNQPQHFGDGTRLSIL.

This clonotype was observed many times. The rearrangement uses TRBV5-1 and TRBJ2-1; tentatively, D is TRBD1 (5 bases). Germline CDR1 SGHRS, CDR2 YFSETQ. This CDR3 region has 12 residues. The V gene lost 0 bases and the J gene lost 7 bases, with 5 bases spanning the gap. CDR3 nucleotides: TGCGCCAGCAGCTTGGAGGGGAATGAGCAGTTCTTC. Its translation: CASSLEGNEQFF.

This clonotype was seen at least ten times. The gene calls are TRBV9 and TRBJ2-7; D is possibly TRBD2 (5 bases). The CDR3 is 14 amino acids. Germline V gene sequence: CDR1 SGDLS, CDR2 YYNGEE. V dropped 0 bases and J dropped 3 bases, with 10 bases sitting between them. The CDR3 region has the DNA TGTGCCAGCAGCGTAGATAGCGCTAGCTACGAGCAGTACTTC. It codes for CASSVDSASYEQYF.

A word on this clonotype: It may be a read error: a sequence one base away is much more abundant. V is TRBV7-9 and J is TRBJ2-4; D call uncertain. The CDR3 spans 14 residues. V was trimmed by 1 base and J by 9 bases, leaving 13 bases between them. Germline V gene lookup returns CDR1 SEHNR and CDR2 FQNEAQ (reference sequence). The CDR3 here is CASSLGPALSIQYF. The DNA for the CDR3 is TGTGCCAGCAGCTTAGGACCGGCACTAAGCATTCAGTACTTC.

The sample holds many counts of this clonotype. V gene TRBV7-2 combines with J gene TRBJ2-2, with D unclear. The CDR3 sequence is 14 residues long. CDR1 and CDR2 from the germline V gene are SGHTA and FQGNSA. The V gene lost 5 bases and the J gene lost 6 bases, with 13 bases spanning the gap. The CDR3 DNA reads TGTGCCAGCAGCCGGGTTCGGGCGGCCGGGGAGCTGTTTTTT. Encoded protein: CASSRVRAAGELFF. Using reference TRBV7-2 and TRBJ2-2 for the parts outside the CDR3, the full variable domain is GAGVSQSPSNKVTEKGKDVELRCDPISGHTALYWYRQSLGQGLEFLIYFQGNSAPDKSGLPSDRFSAERTGGSVSTLTIQRTQQEDSAVYLCASSRVRAAGELFFGEGSRLTVL.

This clonotype was picked up many times. The rearrangement uses TRBV24-1 and TRBJ2-3; no clear D gene. CDR1 KGHDR and CDR2 SFDVKD come from the germline V gene. The CDR3 length is 13 residues. V was shortened by 1 base and J by 7 bases, with 8 bases between the two germline ends. The CDR3 here is CATSDFHGNTQYF. CDR3 bases: TGTGCCACCAGTGATTTCCACGGAAATACGCAGTATTTT.

This clonotype was seen a few times. J is TRBJ2-5 and V is TRBV11-2, with 7 bases lining up with TRBD1. The germline gives CDR1 SGHAT, CDR2 FQNNGV. CDR3 length equals 15 residues. V lost 1 base, J lost 5 bases, and 7 bases stayed unmatched. The CDR3 nucleotides read TGTGCCAGCAGCTTAGGAGGGGGCAGGTCGGAGACCCAGTACTTC. Translated: CASSLGGGRSETQYF.